Listed below are T cell receptor beta chains from one sample, sequenced in a study of blood T cells in healthy people across ages. Using its own MiXCR run on the 5' RACE reads, TCRdb lists one record per CDR3 protein. The table shows about 1.8 million distinct CDR3 sequences, with 49% occurring only once. The sample was blood. Receptors were obtained from a woman aged 35 to 49 in good health. Each CDR3 is given with its conserved first and last residue. The order of the fields is V gene, J gene, D gene, clone size, CDR3 protein, CDR3 DNA. D genes are given only for firm matches. Clone size is given for some rows only: seen once, a few or many times, or a class if the clone is expanded.

v_gene: TRBV6-4
j_gene: TRBJ2-1
d_gene: TRBD1
abundance: .
CDR3aa: CASSDKGAGNEQFF
CDR3nt: TGTGCCAGCAGTGACAAGGGGGCGGGCAATGAGCAGTTCTTC

v_gene: TRBV10-3
j_gene: TRBJ2-3
d_gene: .
abundance: .
CDR3aa: CAISEGTAADTQYF
CDR3nt: TGTGCCATCAGTGAGGGGACTGCGGCCGATACGCAGTATTTT

v_gene: TRBV6-2/TRBV6-3
j_gene: TRBJ2-1
d_gene: .
abundance: once
CDR3aa: CASRFRTGDNEQFF
CDR3nt: TGTGCCAGCAGATTTAGAACAGGTGACAATGAGCAGTTCTTC

v_gene: TRBV20-1
j_gene: TRBJ2-7
d_gene: TRBD1
abundance: .
CDR3aa: CSARAGGSVKEQYF
CDR3nt: TGCAGTGCTAGAGCAGGGGGCTCGGTTAAAGAGCAGTACTTC

v_gene: TRBV14
j_gene: TRBJ2-5
d_gene: TRBD2
abundance: many
CDR3aa: CASSQGFQRGSQETQYF
CDR3nt: TGTGCCAGCAGCCAAGGTTTTCAGCGGGGGAGCCAAGAGACCCAGTACTTC

v_gene: TRBV4-2
j_gene: TRBJ2-1
d_gene: .
abundance: .
CDR3aa: CASSLNSNGSPYNEQFF
CDR3nt: TGTGCCAGCAGCCTTAACTCCAACGGGTCGCCCTACAATGAGCAGTTCTTC

v_gene: TRBV6-2/TRBV6-3
j_gene: TRBJ2-1
d_gene: .
abundance: few
CDR3aa: CASSTLARYNEQFF
CDR3nt: TGTGCCAGCAGTACCCTAGCGAGATACAATGAGCAGTTCTTC

v_gene: TRBV6-1
j_gene: TRBJ2-3
d_gene: .
abundance: .
CDR3aa: CASRPGTRDPTDTQYF
CDR3nt: TGTGCCAGCAGACCCGGGACTCGGGATCCCACAGATACGCAGTATTTT

v_gene: TRBV12-3/TRBV12-4
j_gene: TRBJ1-2
d_gene: TRBD1
abundance: .
CDR3aa: CASSFMGQGSGYTF
CDR3nt: TGTGCCAGCAGTTTCATGGGACAGGGAAGTGGCTACACCTTC

v_gene: TRBV20-1
j_gene: TRBJ2-7
d_gene: .
abundance: .
CDR3aa: CSASPRVPTGHEQYF
CDR3nt: TGCAGTGCTAGCCCCCGGGTTCCAACGGGACACGAGCAGTACTTC

v_gene: TRBV24-1
j_gene: TRBJ2-5
d_gene: TRBD1
abundance: .
CDR3aa: CATSDRDRGETQYF
CDR3nt: TGTGCCACCAGTGACCGGGACAGGGGCGAGACCCAGTACTTC

v_gene: TRBV6-2/TRBV6-3
j_gene: TRBJ2-5
d_gene: .
abundance: .
CDR3aa: CASSYDYSAAETQYF
CDR3nt: TGTGCCAGCAGTTACGACTACTCAGCGGCAGAGACCCAGTACTTC

v_gene: TRBV4-3
j_gene: TRBJ2-1
d_gene: TRBD2
abundance: .
CDR3aa: CASSQDGAGGSNEQFF
CDR3nt: TGCGCCAGCAGCCAAGATGGCGCGGGGGGCAGCAATGAGCAGTTCTTC

v_gene: TRBV10-3
j_gene: TRBJ2-5
d_gene: TRBD2
abundance: few
CDR3aa: CAISEGGGRETQYF
CDR3nt: TGTGCCATCAGTGAAGGCGGGGGAAGGGAGACCCAGTACTTC

v_gene: TRBV28
j_gene: TRBJ1-5
d_gene: .
abundance: .
CDR3aa: CASSIRTTFHQPQHF
CDR3nt: TGTGCCAGCAGTATCCGGACTACTTTCCATCAGCCCCAGCATTTT

v_gene: TRBV6-6
j_gene: TRBJ2-1
d_gene: TRBD2
abundance: .
CDR3aa: CASTPREHNEQFF
CDR3nt: TGTGCCAGCACCCCGCGGGAGCACAATGAGCAGTTCTTC

v_gene: TRBV7-3
j_gene: TRBJ2-1
d_gene: TRBD2
abundance: .
CDR3aa: CASSLTKTSGGTYNEQFF
CDR3nt: TGTGCCAGCAGCTTAACGAAGACTAGCGGGGGAACCTACAATGAGCAGTTCTTC

v_gene: TRBV27
j_gene: TRBJ2-1
d_gene: TRBD1
abundance: .
CDR3aa: CASRPDRGRGVEQFF
CDR3nt: TGTGCCAGCAGACCCGACAGGGGGAGGGGTGTTGAGCAGTTCTTC

v_gene: TRBV7-2
j_gene: TRBJ2-1
d_gene: .
abundance: .
CDR3aa: CASSPQGWQNNEQFF
CDR3nt: TGTGCCAGCAGTCCTCAGGGGTGGCAGAACAATGAGCAGTTCTTC

v_gene: TRBV6-2/TRBV6-3
j_gene: TRBJ2-1
d_gene: .
abundance: .
CDR3aa: CASSSQGALYNKQFF
CDR3nt: TGTGCCAGCAGTAGCCAGGGCGCGTTGTACAATAAGCAGTTCTTC

v_gene: TRBV20-1
j_gene: TRBJ2-3
d_gene: TRBD1
abundance: .
CDR3aa: CSARQGSVRTDTQYF
CDR3nt: TGCAGTGCTCGACAGGGATCTGTCCGTACAGATACGCAGTATTTT

v_gene: TRBV6-5
j_gene: TRBJ2-5
d_gene: TRBD2
abundance: .
CDR3aa: CASSSSRGGRETQYF
CDR3nt: TGTGCCAGCAGTTCATCACGGGGGGGCCGTGAGACCCAGTACTTC

v_gene: TRBV2
j_gene: TRBJ2-1
d_gene: .
abundance: .
CDR3aa: CASSEWGETQFF
CDR3nt: TGTGCCAGCAGTGAATGGGGGGAGACCCAGTTCTTC

v_gene: TRBV20-1
j_gene: TRBJ1-2
d_gene: .
abundance: .
CDR3aa: CSAMGGGGANYGYTF
CDR3nt: TGCAGTGCTATGGGAGGGGGGGGAGCTAACTATGGCTACACCTTC

v_gene: TRBV7-2
j_gene: TRBJ2-3
d_gene: TRBD2
abundance: few
CDR3aa: CASSVTSDTQYF
CDR3nt: TGTGCCAGCAGTGTGACTAGCGACACGCAGTATTTT

v_gene: TRBV11-2
j_gene: TRBJ2-5
d_gene: .
abundance: few
CDR3aa: CASSLGLGGRKETQYF
CDR3nt: TGTGCCAGCAGCTTAGGCCTAGGGGGACGGAAAGAGACCCAGTACTTC

v_gene: TRBV3-1
j_gene: TRBJ2-5
d_gene: .
abundance: .
CDR3aa: CASSQADIRGDQYF
CDR3nt: TGTGCCAGCAGCCAAGCGGACATCCGTGGCGACCAGTACTTC

v_gene: TRBV29-1
j_gene: TRBJ2-7
d_gene: .
abundance: few
CDR3aa: CSVEGQGNDYEQYF
CDR3nt: TGCAGCGTTGAAGGGCAGGGAAACGACTACGAGCAGTACTTC

v_gene: TRBV20-1
j_gene: TRBJ1-2
d_gene: TRBD1
abundance: .
CDR3aa: CSARDTPGGYGYTF
CDR3nt: TGCAGTGCTAGAGATACGCCAGGGGGATATGGCTACACCTTC

v_gene: TRBV5-4
j_gene: TRBJ2-4
d_gene: TRBD2
abundance: .
CDR3aa: CASSWDRRGDQYF
CDR3nt: TGTGCCAGCAGCTGGGACCGACGGGGGGATCAGTACTTC

v_gene: TRBV6-2/TRBV6-3
j_gene: TRBJ2-5
d_gene: .
abundance: many
CDR3aa: CASSFRKETQYF
CDR3nt: TGTGCCAGCAGCTTCCGGAAAGAGACCCAGTACTTC

v_gene: TRBV24-1
j_gene: TRBJ2-5
d_gene: .
abundance: .
CDR3aa: CATSDTTGSRSETQYF
CDR3nt: TGTGCCACCAGTGACACCACAGGGTCGAGGTCAGAGACCCAGTACTTC

v_gene: TRBV20-1
j_gene: TRBJ1-2
d_gene: TRBD1
abundance: .
CDR3aa: CSARDGQGSNYGYTF
CDR3nt: TGCAGTGCTAGAGACGGACAGGGGTCTAACTATGGCTACACCTTC

v_gene: TRBV7-2
j_gene: TRBJ2-7
d_gene: .
abundance: many
CDR3aa: CASSLVQGTYEQYF
CDR3nt: TGTGCCAGCAGCTTGGTCCAGGGAACCTACGAGCAGTACTTC

v_gene: TRBV5-5
j_gene: TRBJ2-1
d_gene: .
abundance: .
CDR3aa: CASSLAAGVDEQFF
CDR3nt: TGTGCCAGCAGCTTGGCCGCAGGAGTCGATGAGCAGTTCTTC

v_gene: TRBV6-2/TRBV6-3
j_gene: TRBJ2-3
d_gene: .
abundance: .
CDR3aa: CASSYGSTQYF
CDR3nt: TGTGCCAGCAGTTATGGGAGTACGCAGTATTTT

v_gene: TRBV29-1
j_gene: TRBJ1-1
d_gene: .
abundance: few
CDR3aa: CSVGGVTEAFF
CDR3nt: TGCAGCGTTGGTGGGGTCACTGAAGCTTTCTTT

v_gene: TRBV27
j_gene: TRBJ2-7
d_gene: .
abundance: many
CDR3aa: CASSLSATYEQYF
CDR3nt: TGCGCCAGCAGCTTGTCGGCCACCTACGAGCAGTACTTC

v_gene: TRBV12-3/TRBV12-4
j_gene: TRBJ2-7
d_gene: .
abundance: .
CDR3aa: CASSFPPGEYEQYF
CDR3nt: TGTGCCAGCAGTTTCCCTCCGGGGGAGTACGAGCAGTACTTC

v_gene: TRBV28
j_gene: TRBJ2-5
d_gene: .
abundance: few
CDR3aa: CASSLGGSLQYF
CDR3nt: TGTGCCAGCAGTTTAGGGGGGTCTCTTCAGTACTTC

v_gene: TRBV12-3/TRBV12-4
j_gene: TRBJ2-7
d_gene: .
abundance: .
CDR3aa: CASSLSTLQTYEQYF
CDR3nt: TGTGCCAGCAGTTTGTCGACCCTACAAACCTACGAGCAGTACTTC

v_gene: TRBV6-2/TRBV6-3
j_gene: TRBJ2-7
d_gene: TRBD2
abundance: .
CDR3aa: CASTYGAGKIYEQYF
CDR3nt: TGTGCCAGCACCTACGGAGCGGGGAAAATCTACGAGCAGTACTTC

v_gene: TRBV4-3
j_gene: TRBJ2-3
d_gene: .
abundance: .
CDR3aa: CASSQDGAGAPDTQYF
CDR3nt: TGCGCCAGCAGCCAAGATGGGGCGGGGGCCCCAGATACGCAGTATTTT

v_gene: TRBV5-1
j_gene: TRBJ2-3
d_gene: .
abundance: .
CDR3aa: CASSLEWEITDTQYF
CDR3nt: TGCGCCAGCAGCTTGGAGTGGGAAATCACAGATACGCAGTATTTT

v_gene: TRBV20-1
j_gene: TRBJ2-3
d_gene: .
abundance: .
CDR3aa: CSASEDSLKDTQYF
CDR3nt: TGCAGTGCTAGTGAGGACTCCCTCAAAGATACGCAGTATTTT

v_gene: TRBV13
j_gene: TRBJ2-7
d_gene: TRBD1
abundance: .
CDR3aa: CASSLGGQGVVDEQYF
CDR3nt: TGTGCCAGCAGCTTAGGGGGCCAGGGGGTGGTCGACGAGCAGTACTTC

v_gene: TRBV29-1
j_gene: TRBJ2-4
d_gene: .
abundance: few
CDR3aa: CSVSRTGRDYTAKNIQYF
CDR3nt: TGCAGCGTCAGTCGGACAGGGAGGGACTATACGGCCAAAAACATTCAGTACTTC

v_gene: TRBV28
j_gene: TRBJ2-1
d_gene: .
abundance: .
CDR3aa: CASSHRDTYNEQFF
CDR3nt: TGTGCCAGCAGTCACCGGGACACCTACAATGAGCAGTTCTTC

v_gene: TRBV29-1
j_gene: TRBJ1-2
d_gene: .
abundance: few
CDR3aa: CSVRGPGNGYTF
CDR3nt: TGCAGCGTACGGGGCCCGGGAAATGGCTACACCTTC

v_gene: TRBV29-1
j_gene: TRBJ1-5
d_gene: .
abundance: .
CDR3aa: CSAGDTNQPQHF
CDR3nt: TGCAGCGCCGGGGACACCAATCAGCCCCAGCATTTT

v_gene: TRBV5-1
j_gene: TRBJ2-5
d_gene: TRBD2
abundance: .
CDR3aa: CASSLRGGPTQETQYF
CDR3nt: TGCGCCAGCAGCTTGCGCGGGGGGCCGACGCAAGAGACCCAGTACTTC

v_gene: TRBV11-2
j_gene: TRBJ2-1
d_gene: .
abundance: .
CDR3aa: CASNYPGDPRGYNEQFF
CDR3nt: TGTGCCAGCAATTACCCGGGGGACCCTCGGGGGTACAATGAGCAGTTCTTC

v_gene: TRBV4-1
j_gene: TRBJ2-3
d_gene: .
abundance: once
CDR3aa: CASSQDRQRDLQYF
CDR3nt: TGCGCCAGCAGCCAAGATCGGCAACGGGACCTGCAGTATTTT

v_gene: TRBV20-1
j_gene: TRBJ1-1
d_gene: .
abundance: .
CDR3aa: CSTPGANTEAFF
CDR3nt: TGCAGCACCCCCGGGGCGAACACTGAAGCTTTCTTT

v_gene: TRBV7-6
j_gene: TRBJ2-1
d_gene: TRBD2
abundance: few
CDR3aa: CASSSPAGTSGGRNEQFF
CDR3nt: TGTGCCAGCAGCTCCCCAGCCGGGACTAGCGGGGGGAGGAATGAGCAGTTCTTC

v_gene: TRBV24-1
j_gene: TRBJ2-1
d_gene: .
abundance: .
CDR3aa: CATSDLTVTSYNEQFF
CDR3nt: TGTGCCACCAGTGATCTGACAGTTACTTCCTACAATGAGCAGTTCTTC

v_gene: TRBV29-1
j_gene: TRBJ2-1
d_gene: .
abundance: .
CDR3aa: CSVALGNEQFF
CDR3nt: TGCAGCGTTGCCTTGGGGAATGAGCAGTTCTTC